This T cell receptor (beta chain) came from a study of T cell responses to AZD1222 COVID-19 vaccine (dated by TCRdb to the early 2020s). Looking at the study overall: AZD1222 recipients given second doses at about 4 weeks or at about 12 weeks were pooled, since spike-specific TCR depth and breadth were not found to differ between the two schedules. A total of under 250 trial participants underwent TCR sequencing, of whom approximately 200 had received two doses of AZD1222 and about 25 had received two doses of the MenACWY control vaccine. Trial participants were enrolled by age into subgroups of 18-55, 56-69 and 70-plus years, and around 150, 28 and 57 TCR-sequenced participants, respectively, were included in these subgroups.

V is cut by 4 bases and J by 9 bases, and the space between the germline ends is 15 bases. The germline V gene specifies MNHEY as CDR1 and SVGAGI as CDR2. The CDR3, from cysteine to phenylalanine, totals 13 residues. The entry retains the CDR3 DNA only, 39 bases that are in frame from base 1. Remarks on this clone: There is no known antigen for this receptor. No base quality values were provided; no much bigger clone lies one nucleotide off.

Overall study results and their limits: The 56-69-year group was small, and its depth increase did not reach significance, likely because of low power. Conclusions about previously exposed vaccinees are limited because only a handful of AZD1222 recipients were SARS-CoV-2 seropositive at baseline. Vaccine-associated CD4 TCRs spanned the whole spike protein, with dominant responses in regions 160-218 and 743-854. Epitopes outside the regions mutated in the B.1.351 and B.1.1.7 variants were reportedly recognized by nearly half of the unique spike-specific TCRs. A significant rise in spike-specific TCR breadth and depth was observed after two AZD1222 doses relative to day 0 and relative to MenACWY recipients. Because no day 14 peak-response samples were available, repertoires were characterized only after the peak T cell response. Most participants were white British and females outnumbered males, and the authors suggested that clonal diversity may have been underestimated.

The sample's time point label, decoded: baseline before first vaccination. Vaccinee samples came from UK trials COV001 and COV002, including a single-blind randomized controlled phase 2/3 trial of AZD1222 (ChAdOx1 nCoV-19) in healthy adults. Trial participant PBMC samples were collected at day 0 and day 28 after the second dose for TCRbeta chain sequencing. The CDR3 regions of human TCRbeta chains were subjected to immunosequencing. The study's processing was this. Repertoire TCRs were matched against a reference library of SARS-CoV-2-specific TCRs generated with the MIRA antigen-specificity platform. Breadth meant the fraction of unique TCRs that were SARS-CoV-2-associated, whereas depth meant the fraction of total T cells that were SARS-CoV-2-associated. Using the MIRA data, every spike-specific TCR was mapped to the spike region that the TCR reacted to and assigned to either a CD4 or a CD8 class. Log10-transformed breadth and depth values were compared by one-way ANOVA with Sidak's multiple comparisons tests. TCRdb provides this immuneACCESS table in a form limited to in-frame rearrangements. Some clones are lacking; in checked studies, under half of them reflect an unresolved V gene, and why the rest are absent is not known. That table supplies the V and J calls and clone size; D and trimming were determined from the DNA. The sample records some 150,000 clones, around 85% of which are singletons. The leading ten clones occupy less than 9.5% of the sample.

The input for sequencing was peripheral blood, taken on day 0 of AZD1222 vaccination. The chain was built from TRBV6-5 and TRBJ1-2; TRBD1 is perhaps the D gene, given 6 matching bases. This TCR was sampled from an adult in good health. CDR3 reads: CASSLSGTPRYTF. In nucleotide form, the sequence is TGTGCCAGCAGTTTATCCGGGACACCTCGCTACACCTTC.